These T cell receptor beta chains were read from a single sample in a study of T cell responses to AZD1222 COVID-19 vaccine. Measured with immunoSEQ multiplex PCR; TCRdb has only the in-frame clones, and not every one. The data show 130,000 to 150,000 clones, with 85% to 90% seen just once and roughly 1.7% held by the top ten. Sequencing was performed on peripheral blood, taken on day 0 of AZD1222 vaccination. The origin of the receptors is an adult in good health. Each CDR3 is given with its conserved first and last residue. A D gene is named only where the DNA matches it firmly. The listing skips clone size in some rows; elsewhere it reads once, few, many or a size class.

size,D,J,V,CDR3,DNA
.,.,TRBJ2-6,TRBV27,CASSWTLSGANVLTF,TGTGCCAGCAGTTGGACTCTCTCTGGGGCCAACGTCCTGACTTTC
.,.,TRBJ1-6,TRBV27,CASRRRLPDSPLHF,TGTGCCAGCAGACGGAGGTTGCCTGATTCACCCCTCCACTTT
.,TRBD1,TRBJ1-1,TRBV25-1,CASSAGQGVAEAFF,TGTGCCAGCAGTGCAGGACAGGGGGTAGCTGAAGCTTTCTTT
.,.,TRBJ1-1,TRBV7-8,CASNPGGMNTEAFF,TGTGCCAGCAATCCGGGGGGAATGAACACTGAAGCTTTCTTT
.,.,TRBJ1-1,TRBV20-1,CSAPGRAEAFF,TGCAGTGCTCCGGGGCGGGCTGAAGCTTTCTTT
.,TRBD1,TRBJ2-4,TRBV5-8,CASSRGTGSQNIQYF,TGTGCCAGCAGCCGCGGGACAGGGTCCCAAAACATTCAGTACTTC
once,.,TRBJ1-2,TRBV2,CASSDRGDGGYTF,TGTGCCAGCAGTGACAGGGGCGATGGGGGCTACACCTTC
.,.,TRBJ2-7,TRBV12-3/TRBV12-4,CASSLEPGDEQYF,TGTGCCAGCAGTTTAGAACCAGGGGACGAGCAGTACTTC
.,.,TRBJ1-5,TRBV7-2,CASSLNGGPLQPQHF,TGTGCCAGCAGCTTAAATGGCGGCCCCCTACAGCCCCAGCATTTT
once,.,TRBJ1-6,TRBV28,CASGPYNSPLHF,TGTGCCAGCGGACCCTATAATTCACCCCTCCACTTT
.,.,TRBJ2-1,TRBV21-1,CASSRGTQSLKQGEGEQFF,TGTGCCAGCAGCAGAGGAACCCAAAGCCTAAAACAGGGGGAGGGTGAGCAGTTCTTC